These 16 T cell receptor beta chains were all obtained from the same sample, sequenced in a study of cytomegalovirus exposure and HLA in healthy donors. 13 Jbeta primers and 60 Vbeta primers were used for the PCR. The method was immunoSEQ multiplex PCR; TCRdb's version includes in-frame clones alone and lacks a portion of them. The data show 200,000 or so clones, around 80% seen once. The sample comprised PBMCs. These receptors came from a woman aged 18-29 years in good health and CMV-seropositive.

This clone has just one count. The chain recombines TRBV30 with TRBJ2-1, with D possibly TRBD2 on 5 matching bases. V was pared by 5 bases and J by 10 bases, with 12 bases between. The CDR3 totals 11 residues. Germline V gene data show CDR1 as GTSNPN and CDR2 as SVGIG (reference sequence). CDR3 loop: CAWGIGLEQFF. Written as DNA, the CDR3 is TGTGCCTGGGGGATTGGACTCGAGCAGTTCTTC.

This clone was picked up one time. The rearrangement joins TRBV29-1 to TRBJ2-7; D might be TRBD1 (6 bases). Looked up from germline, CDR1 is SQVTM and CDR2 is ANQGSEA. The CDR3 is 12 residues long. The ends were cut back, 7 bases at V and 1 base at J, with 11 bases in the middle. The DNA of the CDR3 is TGCAGCGCAGCCACAGGGTCCTACGAGCAGTACTTC. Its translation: CSAATGSYEQYF.

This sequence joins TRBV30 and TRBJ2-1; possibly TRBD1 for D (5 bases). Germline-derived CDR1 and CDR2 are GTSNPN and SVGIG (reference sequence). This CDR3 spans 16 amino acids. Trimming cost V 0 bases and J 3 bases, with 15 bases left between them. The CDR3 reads CAWSVGAGLVYNEQFF. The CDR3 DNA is TGTGCCTGGAGTGTAGGGGCAGGGCTTGTCTACAATGAGCAGTTCTTC.

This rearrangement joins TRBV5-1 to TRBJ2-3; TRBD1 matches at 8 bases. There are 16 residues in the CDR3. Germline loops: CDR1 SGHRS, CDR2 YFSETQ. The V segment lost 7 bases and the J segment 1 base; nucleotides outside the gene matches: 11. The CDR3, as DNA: TGCGCCAGCCGGACAGGGATTAGTCTACGCACAGATACGCAGTATTTT. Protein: CASRTGISLRTDTQYF.

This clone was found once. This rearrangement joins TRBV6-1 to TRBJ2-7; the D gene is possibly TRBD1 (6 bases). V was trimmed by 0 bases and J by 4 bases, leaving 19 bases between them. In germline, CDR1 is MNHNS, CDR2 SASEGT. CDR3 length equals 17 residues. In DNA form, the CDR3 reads TGTGCCAGCAGTGAAGCGCTTGGCAGGGGACGAGGGTACGAGCAGTACTTC. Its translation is CASSEALGRGRGYEQYF.

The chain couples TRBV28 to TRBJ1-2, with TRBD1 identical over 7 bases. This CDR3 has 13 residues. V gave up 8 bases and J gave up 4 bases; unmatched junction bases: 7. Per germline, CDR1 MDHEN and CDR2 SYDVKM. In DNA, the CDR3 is TGTGCCAGCGGGTACAGGGGTGGCTATGGCTACACCTTC. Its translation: CASGYRGGYGYTF.

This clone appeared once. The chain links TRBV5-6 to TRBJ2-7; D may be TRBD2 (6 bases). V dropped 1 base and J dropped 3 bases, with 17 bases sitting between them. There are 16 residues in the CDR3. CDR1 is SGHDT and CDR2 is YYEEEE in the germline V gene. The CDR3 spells CASSLTGLWGGYEQYV. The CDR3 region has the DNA TGTGCCAGCAGCTTGACAGGCCTGTGGGGAGGCTACGAGCAGTACGTC.

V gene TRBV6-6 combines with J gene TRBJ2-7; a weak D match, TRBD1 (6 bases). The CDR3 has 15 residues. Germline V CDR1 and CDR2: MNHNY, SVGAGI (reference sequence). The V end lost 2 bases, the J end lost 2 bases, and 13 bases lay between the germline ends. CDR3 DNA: TGTGCCAGCAGTTACGACAGGTCGGCGCCCTACGAGCAGTACGTC. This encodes CASSYDRSAPYEQYV.

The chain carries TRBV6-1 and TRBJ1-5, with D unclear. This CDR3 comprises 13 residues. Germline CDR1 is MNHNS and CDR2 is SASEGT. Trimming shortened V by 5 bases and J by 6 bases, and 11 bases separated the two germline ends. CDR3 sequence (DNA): TGTGCCAGCAGTTCCCAGGAAAGTCAGCCCCAGCATTTT. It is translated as CASSSQESQPQHF.

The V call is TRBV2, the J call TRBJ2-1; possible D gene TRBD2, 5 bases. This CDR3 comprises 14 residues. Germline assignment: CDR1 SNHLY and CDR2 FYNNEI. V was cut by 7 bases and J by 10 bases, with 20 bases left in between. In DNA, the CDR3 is TGTGCCAGCATGGTCGGGATACTCGAGTGGGAGCAGTTCTTC. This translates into CASMVGILEWEQFF.

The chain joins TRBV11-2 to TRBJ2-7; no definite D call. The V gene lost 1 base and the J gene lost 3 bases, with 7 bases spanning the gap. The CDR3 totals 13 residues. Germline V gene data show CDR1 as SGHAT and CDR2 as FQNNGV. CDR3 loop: CASSLGQDYEQYV. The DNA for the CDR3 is TGTGCCAGCAGCTTAGGCCAGGACTACGAGCAGTACGTC.

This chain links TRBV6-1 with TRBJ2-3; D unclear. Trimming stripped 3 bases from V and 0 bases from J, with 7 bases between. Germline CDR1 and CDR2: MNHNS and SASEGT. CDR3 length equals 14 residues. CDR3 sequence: CASSDVLSTDTQYF. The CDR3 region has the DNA TGTGCCAGCAGTGATGTCCTAAGCACAGATACGCAGTATTTT.

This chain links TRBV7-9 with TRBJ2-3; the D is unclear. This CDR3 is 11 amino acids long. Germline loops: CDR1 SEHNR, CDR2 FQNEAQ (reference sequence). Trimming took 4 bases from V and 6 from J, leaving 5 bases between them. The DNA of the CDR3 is TGTGCCAGCAGCTCGTCGGATACGCAGTATTTT. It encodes CASSSSDTQYF. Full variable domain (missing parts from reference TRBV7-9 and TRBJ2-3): DTGVSQNPRHKITKRGQNVTFRCDPISEHNRLYWYRQTLGQGPEFLTYFQNEAQLEKSRLLSDRFSAERPKGSFSTLEIQRTEQGDSAMYLCASSSSDTQYFGPGTRLTVL.

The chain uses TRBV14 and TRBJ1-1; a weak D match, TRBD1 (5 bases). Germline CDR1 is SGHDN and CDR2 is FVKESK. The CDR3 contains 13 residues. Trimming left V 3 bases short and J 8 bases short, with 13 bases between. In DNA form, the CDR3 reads TGTGCCAGCAGCCAGGCAGGGCACGGGGAAGCTTTCTTT. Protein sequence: CASSQAGHGEAFF.

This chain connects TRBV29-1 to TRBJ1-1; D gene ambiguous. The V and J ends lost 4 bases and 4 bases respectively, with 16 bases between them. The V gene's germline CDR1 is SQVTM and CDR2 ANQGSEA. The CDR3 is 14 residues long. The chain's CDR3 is CSVVHGGFGTEAFF. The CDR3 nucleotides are TGCAGCGTTGTACATGGCGGATTCGGCACTGAAGCTTTCTTT.

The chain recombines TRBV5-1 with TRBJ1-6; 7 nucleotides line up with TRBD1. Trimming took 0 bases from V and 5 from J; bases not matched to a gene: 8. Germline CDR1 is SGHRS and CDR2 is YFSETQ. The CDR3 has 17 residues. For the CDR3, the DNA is TGCGCCAGCAGCTTGGGAGAGAGGGGGCATAATAATTCACCCCTCCACTTT. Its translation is CASSLGERGHNNSPLHF.